This TCR beta chain was obtained from a study of T cell repertoires in cytomegalovirus infection. TCRdb reprocessed the reads with MiXCR, giving one entry per CDR3 protein. The data hold about 530,000 distinct CDR3 sequences, with 26% observed a single time. Trimming left V 3 bases short and J 10 bases short, with 10 bases between. The CDR3 runs 12 residues. Germline CDR1 and CDR2: MGHRA and YSYEKL. This chain joins TRBV4-1 and TRBJ2-1; D is uncertain. The TCR sequence derives from a human donor in good health (CMV status not recorded). Some clones in this sample may be carry-over from other donors' samples. The sequencing input was PBMCs. The CDR3 spells CASSQPFKEQFF. The CDR3 DNA follows: TGCGCCAGCAGCCAGCCCTTTAAAGAGCAGTTCTTC.